This paragraph reports one TCR beta chain. What it recognizes is unknown. All patients were treatment-naive before thyroid surgery. In the original processing: For papillary thyroid cancer, a distant-metastasis classifier was constructed from CDR3 differences observed across clinicopathological groups. Using MiXCR, TCRdb re-called clones from the PCR reads. TCRdb, not the original authors, processed these V and J calls. The sample holds approximately 60,000 clones, roughly 30% seen once. This sample is part of a study of metastatic and nonmetastatic thyroid tumors. Overall study context: Malignant thyroid and benign thyroid patients provided blood and tumor or nodule tissue whose repertoires were compared.

The germline V gene has CDR1 MNHEY and CDR2 SVGEGT. V was pared by 6 bases and J by 5 bases, with 8 bases of the junction left unmatched. The CDR3 runs 15 residues. Whole-study results and caveats: For both blood and tumor, malignant thyroid tumors reportedly showed significantly higher TCR beta diversity than benign nodules did.

The sequenced material came from blood. The chain uses TRBV6-2 or TRBV6-3 and TRBJ2-7, with TRBD2 matching 12 bases. The TCR comes from a female donor with papillary thyroid cancer or a benign thyroid nodule (not recorded which). Some clones in this sample may be carry-over from other donors' samples. CDR3 bases: TGTGCCAGCAGCCTGACTAGCGGGAGAAGTGACGAGCAGTACTTC. It yields the protein CASSLTSGRSDEQYF.